The 23 T cell receptor beta chains below come from one sample, sequenced in a study of cytomegalovirus exposure and HLA in healthy donors. The PCR used 60 Vbeta and 13 Jbeta primers. Sequencing was performed with immunoSEQ multiplex PCR; in TCRdb, only in-frame clones are kept and a portion is missing. Here the sample spans about 120,000 clones, around 77% being singletons. The sequencing input was PBMCs. The receptors were gathered from a man between 18 and 35 years old in good health and CMV-seropositive.

The rearrangement uses TRBV25-1 and TRBJ1-6; TRBD1 matches at 9 bases. V was clipped by 4 bases and J by 10 bases; unmatched bases: 2. The CDR3 spans 13 residues. The V gene's germline CDR1 is MGHDK and CDR2 SYGVNS. The CDR3 bases are TGTGCCAGCAGTGGGACAGGGGTATCACCCCTCCACTTT. Amino acids: CASSGTGVSPLHF.

This rearrangement joins TRBV19 to TRBJ1-2, with 10 bases matching TRBD1. Germline V gives CDR1 LNHDA, CDR2 SQIVND (reference sequence). This CDR3 contains 15 residues. Trimming removed 5 bases from V and 4 bases from J; junction bases left unmatched: 7. CDR3 nucleotides: TGTGCCAGTAGTGCCGGACAGGGGGTTAGCTATGGCTACACCTTC. Protein sequence: CASSAGQGVSYGYTF.

V gene TRBV4-1 combines with J gene TRBJ1-6, with TRBD1 matching 8 bases. V shed 0 bases and J 5 bases; nucleotides not matched to a gene: 3. CDR3 length: 16 amino acids. Germline CDR1 reads MGHRA; CDR2 reads YSYEKL. CDR3 DNA: TGCGCCAGCAGCCAAGATCAGGGGGCCCATAATTCACCCCTCCACTTT. Protein sequence: CASSQDQGAHNSPLHF.

The J gene is TRBJ2-5, the V gene TRBV2, with 8 bases that match TRBD2. CDR1 is SNHLY and CDR2 is FYNNEI in the germline V gene. The junction had 7 bases not matched to a gene; V was cut back by 6 bases and J by 4 bases. The CDR3 runs to 14 residues. The CDR3 DNA follows: TGTGCCAGCAGGGAGCGGGAGATAAGAGAGACCCAGTACTTC. Encoded protein: CASREREIRETQYF.

This clone showed up just once. The chain combines TRBV6-1 with TRBJ1-1; 7 bases match TRBD1. Germline trimming cut 6 bases from V and 4 bases from J; bases unmatched to any gene: 11. This CDR3 has 15 residues. Germline CDR1 is MNHNS and CDR2 is SASEGT. CDR3 nucleotide sequence: TGTGCCAGCAGCCCGCACAGGGGATCAATCACTGAAGCTTTCTTT. Amino acids: CASSPHRGSITEAFF.

CDR3 sequence reads: CASSDDKAEAFF. The CDR3 DNA is TGTGCCAGCAGTGACGACAAGGCTGAAGCTTTCTTT. The chain couples TRBV28 to TRBJ1-1; no reliable D call. The CDR3 consists of 12 residues. V was trimmed by 5 bases and J by 6 bases, leaving 10 bases between them. CDR1 is MDHEN, CDR2 SYDVKM, per germline.

The chain carries TRBV2 and TRBJ2-2; 9 bases are a match to TRBD1. Germline V gene sequence: CDR1 SNHLY, CDR2 FYNNEI. This CDR3 is built from 15 residues. The junction had 4 bases not matched to a gene; V was cut back by 5 bases and J by 3 bases. CDR3 bases: TGTGCCAGCAGTATGGGACAGGGACACACCGGGGAGCTGTTTTTT. The encoded protein is CASSMGQGHTGELFF.

CDR3: CAISKDRENTEAFF. CDR3 coding DNA: TGTGCCATCAGTAAGGACAGGGAGAACACTGAAGCTTTCTTT. This chain uses TRBV10-3 with TRBJ1-1; 8 nucleotides agree with TRBD1. The germline gives CDR1 ENHRY, CDR2 SYGVKD. Trimming at V came to 5 bases and at J to 1 base, leaving 3 bases not matched to a gene. The CDR3 has 14 amino acids.

The gene calls are TRBV5-6 and TRBJ1-3; tentatively, D is TRBD1 (5 bases). Germline loops: CDR1 SGHDT, CDR2 YYEEEE. This CDR3 comprises 14 residues. Trimming pared 1 base from V and 4 bases from J, leaving 9 bases between. CDR3 region: CASSLSTEGNTIYF. CDR3 sequence (DNA): TGTGCCAGCAGCTTGTCGACAGAGGGAAACACCATATATTTT.

The chain is built from TRBV5-4 and TRBJ2-5, with 8 bases aligning to TRBD2. The better agreement between TRBJ2-7 and the DNA end casts doubt on the J call. The CDR3 length is 14 residues. Germline V gene sequence: CDR1 SGHNT, CDR2 YYREEE (reference sequence). CDR3 bases: TGTGCCAGCAGCCACCCGGGGGGGAAGAACGAGCAGTACTTC. It yields the protein CASSHPGGKNEQYF.

On this clone itself: This specimen includes other DNA sequences encoding the same CDR3. CDR3 DNA: TGTGCCAGCAGCGACCTGACAACCTACGAGCAGTACTTC. It is translated as CASSDLTTYEQYF. The J gene is TRBJ2-7, the V gene TRBV6-1; D not resolved. The CDR3 sequence is 13 residues long. The V end lost 6 bases, the J end lost 2 bases, and 11 bases lay between the germline ends. Germline values: CDR1 MNHNS, CDR2 SASEGT.

CDR3: CASSQFATDTQYF. CDR3 nucleotide sequence: TGCGCCAGCAGCCAATTTGCGACAGATACGCAGTATTTT. The chain combines TRBV4-1 with TRBJ2-3; D is ambiguous. With 2 bases removed from V and 3 bases from J, the gap between germline ends came to 6 bases. The germline V gene encodes CDR1 MGHRA and CDR2 YSYEKL. CDR3 length equals 13 residues.

J is TRBJ1-2 and V is TRBV10-3; 7 positions agree with TRBD1. Germline V gene sequence: CDR1 ENHRY, CDR2 SYGVKD. The CDR3 runs to 12 residues. Germline trimming cut 10 bases from V and 4 bases from J; bases unmatched to any gene: 6. CDR3 residues: CATGTETYGYTF. Written as DNA, the CDR3 is TGTGCCACCGGGACAGAGACCTATGGCTACACCTTC.

The chain is built from TRBV6-1 and TRBJ2-2; TRBD1 is a possible D gene (6 bases). There are 15 residues in the CDR3. The V gene's germline CDR1 is MNHNS and CDR2 SASEGT. Trimming stripped 1 base from V and 7 bases from J, with 13 bases between. CDR3 sequence reads: CASSEVSGVGGELFF. In nucleotides, the CDR3 is TGTGCCAGCAGTGAAGTATCAGGGGTTGGCGGGGAGCTGTTTTTT.

The chain is built from TRBV9 and TRBJ1-5; D remains unclear. The ends were cut back, 2 bases at V and 0 bases at J, with 9 bases in the middle. The CDR3 is 15 amino acids. Germline V gene sequence: CDR1 SGDLS, CDR2 YYNGEE. CDR3 nucleotide sequence: TGTGCCAGCAGCGTGAGCGGTAATAGCAATCAGCCCCAGCATTTT. Amino acid sequence: CASSVSGNSNQPQHF.

Regarding this clone: Germline and junction disagree at one end, which may indicate a read error. This chain links TRBV7-7 with TRBJ2-5; 7 bases are a match to TRBD2. The CDR3 runs to 17 residues. In germline, CDR1 is SSHAT, CDR2 FNYEAQ (reference sequence). CDR3 loop: CASSRQGGDITTETQYF. Written as DNA, the CDR3 is TGTGCTAGCAGCCGCCAGGGAGGGGATATCACTACGGAGACCCAGTACTTC.

J is TRBJ2-7 and V is TRBV6-1; TRBD1 is a possible D gene (5 bases). Trimming pared 4 bases from V and 5 bases from J, leaving 9 bases between. Germline V gene lookup returns CDR1 MNHNS and CDR2 SASEGT. The CDR3 sequence is 12 residues long. The CDR3 coding sequence is TGTGCCAGCAGTGGCATGGGGCACGAGCAGTACTTC. It encodes CASSGMGHEQYF.

Within the sample, this clone is medium-sized. J is TRBJ1-5 and V is TRBV7-2, with a tentative D call TRBD1 (5 bases). Trimming took 1 base from V and 7 from J, leaving 14 bases between them. CDR1 is SGHTA and CDR2 is FQGNSA in the germline V gene. This CDR3 is 15 amino acids long. The CDR3 DNA follows: TGTGCCAGCAGCTTAGGACCAGGGCCCAGGCAGCCCCAGCATTTT. Amino acids: CASSLGPGPRQPQHF.

There are a few counts of this clone. The rearrangement joins TRBV18 to TRBJ2-2; 10 bases are shared with TRBD1. The V and J ends lost 5 bases and 3 bases, in that order; junction bases with no gene match: 6. Germline CDR1 and CDR2: KGHSH and LQKENI. The CDR3 is 16 residues long. The CDR3 spells CASSSHGTGDTGELFF. DNA of the CDR3: TGTGCCAGCTCATCCCACGGGACAGGGGACACCGGGGAGCTGTTTTTT.

V is TRBV4-1 and J is TRBJ2-2; no definite D call. V was trimmed by 1 base and J by 4 bases, leaving 10 bases between them. The CDR3 loop spans 15 amino acids. The germline gives CDR1 MGHRA, CDR2 YSYEKL. The CDR3 loop reads CASSQGWFGTGELFF. The CDR3 nucleotides are TGCGCCAGCAGCCAAGGGTGGTTCGGCACCGGGGAGCTGTTTTTT.

The V call is TRBV19, the J call TRBJ2-7; D perhaps matches TRBD1 (6 bases). This CDR3 contains 14 residues. Germline-derived CDR1 and CDR2 are LNHDA and SQIVND (reference sequence). The ends were cut back, 6 bases at V and 0 bases at J, with 12 bases in the middle. The CDR3: CASSRDTLSYEQYF. In nucleotides, the CDR3 is TGTGCCAGTAGCCGGGACACCCTCTCCTACGAGCAGTACTTC.

The chain carries TRBV27 and TRBJ2-1; D is unresolved. The CDR3 is made up of 14 amino acids. The V end lost 5 bases, the J end lost 0 bases, and 8 bases lay between the germline ends. Germline values: CDR1 MNHEY, CDR2 SMNVEV (reference sequence). This CDR3 is CASSAPGSYNEQFF. The DNA of the CDR3 is TGTGCCAGCAGTGCCCCGGGCTCCTACAATGAGCAGTTCTTC.

This chain joins TRBV7-9 and TRBJ1-1, with 9 bases fitting TRBD1. The CDR3 has 15 residues. Germline values: CDR1 SEHNR, CDR2 FQNEAQ (reference sequence). Losses at the gene ends were 2 bases for V and 4 bases for J; bases not matched to a gene: 5. Written as DNA, the CDR3 is TGTGCCAGCAGCTTACCGACAGGGGGAGTCACTGAAGCTTTCTTT. This encodes CASSLPTGGVTEAFF.